These 9 T cell receptor beta chains originate from one sample sequenced in a study of T-cell memory formation after mild COVID-19. MiXCR, run by TCRdb on the 5' RACE reads, gives a single entry per CDR3 protein. The sample includes 470,000 or so distinct CDR3 sequences, roughly 25% seen only once; the top ten take about an eighth. Sequencing used PBMCs or a T cell subset sorted from them (not recorded which). The source is an adult woman who had mild COVID-19 (a few samples of this study predate the infection). Cell type and time point are not known.

This chain joins TRBV7-9 and TRBJ2-6; D is perhaps TRBD2 (6 bases). The CDR3 covers 16 residues. Germline assignment: CDR1 SEHNR and CDR2 FQNEAQ (reference sequence). Trimming pared 2 bases from V and 2 bases from J, leaving 10 bases between. CDR3 protein: CASSLTGVPGANVLTF. DNA for the CDR3: TGTGCCAGCAGCTTAACGGGGGTACCTGGGGCCAACGTCCTGACTTTC. The full variable domain, rest sourced from reference TRBV7-9 and TRBJ2-6, is DTGVSQNPRHKITKRGQNVTFRCDPISEHNRLYWYRQTLGQGPEFLTYFQNEAQLEKSRLLSDRFSAERPKGSFSTLEIQRTEQGDSAMYLCASSLTGVPGANVLTFGAGSRLTVL.

This clonotype was counted only a few times. The J gene is TRBJ2-7, the V gene TRBV5-1; no reliable D call. The length of the CDR3 is 13 residues. Per germline, CDR1 SGHRS and CDR2 YFSETQ. The ends were cut back, 3 bases at V and 5 bases at J, with 12 bases in the middle. CDR3 region: CASSSPWADEQYF. DNA of the CDR3: TGCGCCAGCAGCTCTCCGTGGGCCGACGAGCAGTACTTC.

At least ten counts were recorded for this clonotype. The rearrangement uses TRBV11-3 and TRBJ2-2, with TRBD1 matching 9 bases. Germline-derived CDR1 and CDR2 are SGHNT and YENEEA. CDR3 length equals 15 residues. V was pared by 3 bases and J by 5 bases, with 4 bases of the junction left unmatched. CDR3 region: CASSFRDRATGELFF. DNA of the CDR3: TGTGCCAGCAGCTTCCGGGACAGGGCAACCGGGGAGCTGTTTTTT.

This chain uses TRBV3-1 with TRBJ2-6; D gene unclear. The CDR3 spans 15 residues. V was cut by 4 bases and J by 0 bases, with 7 bases left in between. Germline CDR1 and CDR2: LGHDT and YNNKEL (reference sequence). The CDR3, as DNA: TGTGCCAGCAGCCGCGGACCCTCTGGGGCCAACGTCCTGACTTTC. Amino acid sequence: CASSRGPSGANVLTF. The variable domain in full, completed from reference TRBV3-1 and TRBJ2-6, reads DTAVSQTPKYLVTQMGNDKSIKCEQNLGHDTMYWYKQDSKKFLKIMFSYNNKELIINETVPNRFSPKSPDKAHLNLHINSLELGDSAVYFCASSRGPSGANVLTFGAGSRLTVL.

This chain connects TRBV7-9 to TRBJ2-7; 13 bases are a match to TRBD2. This CDR3 is 16 amino acids long. From germline, CDR1 is SEHNR and CDR2 FQNEAQ (reference sequence). With 3 bases clipped from V and 3 bases from J, the junction kept 5 bases outside the gene matches. The DNA of the CDR3 is TGTGCCAGCAGCTTGGGGACTAGCGGGATCCACTACGAGCAGTACTTC. Amino acid sequence: CASSLGTSGIHYEQYF.

The chain is built from TRBV27 and TRBJ1-1; D uncertain. The CDR3 is 15 residues long. Trimming pared 5 bases from V and 3 bases from J, leaving 16 bases between. Germline V gives CDR1 MNHEY, CDR2 SMNVEV (reference sequence). The CDR3 DNA is TGTGCCAGCAGTCCCCCCTTACGGATCCACACTGAAGCTTTCTTT. Translation gives CASSPPLRIHTEAFF.

There are a few counts of this clonotype. This chain joins TRBV7-6 and TRBJ1-2; no definite D call. CDR1 and CDR2 (germline): SGHVS, FNYEAQ. V was pared by 1 base and J by 4 bases, with 10 bases between. The length of the CDR3 is 14 residues. The CDR3 nucleotides are TGTGCCAGCAGCTTAGACGGAGGAACCTATGGCTACACCTTC. Translated: CASSLDGGTYGYTF.

CDR3 sequence: CASSYSYSGTLYEQYF. The DNA of the CDR3 is TGTGCCAGCAGTTACTCCTACTCTGGGACCCTCTACGAGCAGTACTTC. This chain connects TRBV6-6 to TRBJ2-7; either TRBD1 or TRBD2 may fit D (5 bases each). The V end was cut by 0 bases, the J end by 3 bases, with 15 bases between. This CDR3 spans 16 amino acids. CDR1 and CDR2 from the germline V gene are MNHNY and SVGAGI (reference sequence).

This chain connects TRBV7-2 to TRBJ1-1; D might be TRBD1 (5 bases). The CDR3 is 15 amino acids. The ends were cut back, 2 bases at V and 5 bases at J, with 15 bases in the middle. Germline loops: CDR1 SGHTA, CDR2 FQGNSA. Here the CDR3 reads CASSLWGREGTEAFF. As DNA, the CDR3 is TGTGCCAGCAGCTTATGGGGCAGGGAAGGGACTGAAGCTTTCTTT.